Sequencing of this T cell receptor (beta chain) was carried out in a study of early T cells in non-severe SARS-CoV-2 infection. Study as a whole: Chains were not paired, and sequencing was done on bulk RNA from unsorted whole blood.

Study observations and caveats: Matching results from VDJdb favored anti-spike CD8 responses, leaving private and CD4 specificities undetected.

The germline gives CDR1 SEHNR, CDR2 FQNEAQ (reference sequence). V was trimmed by 5 bases and J by 5 bases, leaving 12 bases between them. The CDR3 covers 14 residues. The protocol attached unique molecular identifiers to individual cDNA molecules. TCRdb re-called the 5' RACE reads through MiXCR, storing one row per CDR3 protein. The table lists over 30,000 distinct CDR3 sequences, 5.5% to 7.5% of them singletons, with more than 6.5% in the top ten. This clonotype was seen many times. Its target is not known. The specimen was whole blood. This clonotype originated in an adult who was a healthcare worker with PCR-confirmed SARS-CoV-2 infection or an uninfected control (not recorded which). The genes are TRBV7-9 and TRBJ1-4; no clear D. For the CDR3, the DNA is TGTGCCAGCAGCCCCGGAGGCAACAATGAAAAACTGTTTTTT. Translation: CASSPGGNNEKLFF.